The present entry profiles one T cell receptor (beta chain) with its context. What it recognizes is unknown. Data came from immunoSEQ multiplex PCR; TCRdb stores just in-frame clones and leaves some out. The repertoire has about 59,000 clones, over 70% of them found once; the top ten carry approximately 6.8%. The data stem from a study of radiation and T cells in renal cell carcinoma. Study-wide background: Nephrectomy followed 15 Gy stereotactic body radiation by 4 weeks.

Indicated time point: baseline pretreatment blood. Treatment given: 15 Gy SBRT to primary tumor, nephrectomy 4 weeks later. Serial blood draws occurred at baseline and 2 and 4 weeks post-SBRT. Study findings and constraints: In blood, top tumor clones expanded by 2 weeks, shrinking by 4.

This material consisted of blood, taken from a patient whose treatment included radiotherapy and nephrectomy. The source is a man between 60 and 75 years old with renal cell carcinoma.

Written as DNA, the CDR3 is TGTGCCAGCTCGGATGGGAGGGGGAGCACAGATACGCAGTATTTT. Translation: CASSDGRGSTDTQYF. V gene TRBV18 combines with J gene TRBJ2-3; D perhaps matches TRBD2 (7 bases). V lost 6 bases and J lost 0, with 13 bases in between. This CDR3 has 15 residues. Germline-derived CDR1 and CDR2 are KGHSH and LQKENI.